The source of this T cell receptor beta chain is a study of blood T cell repertoires in COVID-19. As for the study in general: Donors in the United States, Italy and Spain gave samples during acute or convalescent COVID-19. In each case, the material was cDNA or gDNA derived from T cells, B-cell-depleted T cells, or PBMCs.

Per the study methods: Nucleated cell number was recorded as an estimate derived from reference gene primer amplification. The data were produced by immunoSEQ multiplex PCR, yet TCRdb's version contains in-frame clones alone and is incomplete. The V and J calls and clone size are taken from that table; D and trimming were inferred from the DNA. This sample yields some 30,000 clones, of which around 90% are seen a single time; approximately 16% belongs to the top ten. This CDR3 contains 13 residues. Per germline, CDR1 SGHRS and CDR2 YFSETQ. V was pared by 4 bases and J by 6 bases, with 12 bases between.

The chain employs TRBV5-1 and TRBJ2-3; possible D gene TRBD2, 6 bases. The TCR was taken from a human donor with active COVID-19. The donor label of this sample is uncertain. Input material: peripheral blood. The CDR3: CASSRDWTDTQYF. The CDR3 DNA is TGCGCCAGCAGCCGGGACTGGACGGATACGCAGTATTTT. Variable domain in full (rest from reference TRBV5-1 and TRBJ2-3): KAGVTQTPRYLIKTRGQQVTLSCSPISGHRSVSWYQQTPGQGLQFLFEYFSETQRNKGNFPGRFSGRQFSNSRSEMNVSTLELGDSALYLCASSRDWTDTQYFGPGTRLTVL.